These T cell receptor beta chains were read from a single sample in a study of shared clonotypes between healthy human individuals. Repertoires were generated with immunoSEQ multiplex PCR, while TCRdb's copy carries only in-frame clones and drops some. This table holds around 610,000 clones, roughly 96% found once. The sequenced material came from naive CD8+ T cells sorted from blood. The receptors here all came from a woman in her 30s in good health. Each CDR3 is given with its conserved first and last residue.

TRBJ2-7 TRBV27 CASSSSAGVISYEQYF
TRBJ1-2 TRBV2 CASSDHSYGYTF
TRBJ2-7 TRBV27 CASSHQTGDEQYF
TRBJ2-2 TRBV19 CASTPTSGRPGELFF
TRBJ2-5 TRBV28 CASSLIRAGPGETQYF
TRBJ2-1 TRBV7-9 CASSLAPRNEQFF
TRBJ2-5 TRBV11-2 CASSTLAGVAETQYF
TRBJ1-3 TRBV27 CASSLSGSNTIYF
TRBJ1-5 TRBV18 CASSLTGGNQPQHF
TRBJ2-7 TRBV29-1 CSVEDHGTGKNEQYF
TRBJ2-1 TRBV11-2 CASSLPQGSYNEQFF
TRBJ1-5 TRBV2 CASSPPPDSNQPQHF
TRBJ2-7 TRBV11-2 CASSRGLAETYEQYF
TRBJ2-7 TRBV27 CASRPVAGGWYEQYF
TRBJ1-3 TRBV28 CASRHPRRDGNTIYF
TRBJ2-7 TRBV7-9 CASSAEVSYEQYF
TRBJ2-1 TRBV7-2 CASSLALAPPKNEQFF
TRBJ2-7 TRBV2 CASSDHMAISSYEQYF
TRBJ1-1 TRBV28 CASSSPGQGVAEAFF
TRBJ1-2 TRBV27 CASWGRGGYTF
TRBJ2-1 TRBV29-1 CSVVLAGYNEQFF
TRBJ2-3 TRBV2 CASRINGRRGDTQYF
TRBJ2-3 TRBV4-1 CASSQPSGTGYTQYF
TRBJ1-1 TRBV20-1 CSAESSEAFF
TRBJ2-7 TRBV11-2 CASSQGQGAYEQYF
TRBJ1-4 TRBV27 CASSPRDYPATNEKLFF
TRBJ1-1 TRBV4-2 CASSPNVEAFF
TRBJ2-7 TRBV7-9 CASSLSGTYEQYF
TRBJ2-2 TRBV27 CASSLGTSGRGELFF
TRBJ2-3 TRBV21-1 CASSKGNRQGATDTQYF
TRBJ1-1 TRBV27 CASSLRGAGGTEAFF
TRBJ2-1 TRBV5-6 CASSPPSNEQFF
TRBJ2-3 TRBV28 CASQGGLTDTQYF
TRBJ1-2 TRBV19 CASRATGVYGYTF
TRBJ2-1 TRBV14 CASSQVAGAVNEQFF
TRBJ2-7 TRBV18 CASLAPNSYEQYF
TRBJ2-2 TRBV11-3 CASSSGQGSGELFF
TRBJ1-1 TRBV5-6 CASKQVNTEAFF
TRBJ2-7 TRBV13 CASSGGLALTYEQYF
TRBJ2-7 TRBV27 CASSLNSRYEQYF
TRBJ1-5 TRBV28 CASSATGGSNQPQHF
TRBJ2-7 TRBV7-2 CASSLFPGWSYEQYF
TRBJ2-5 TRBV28 CASSLYYGTSGKETQYF
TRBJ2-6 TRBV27 CASSLGTGANVLTF